The next 7 T cell receptor beta chains were all read from a single sample in a study of a mutant IDH1 vaccine in newly diagnosed glioma. The data were produced by immunoSEQ multiplex PCR, yet TCRdb's version contains in-frame clones alone and is incomplete. Of approximately 54,000 clones in the sample, roughly 80% were seen once. The time point here: baseline, week 1 (first vaccination visit). Regarding treatment: pre-vaccination baseline after standard-of-care therapy. Sample: PBMCs, taken from a glioma patient treated with radiotherapy, temozolomide or both. These receptors originate from a man aged 18 to 30 with glioma.

The CDR3 loop is CASSSIRQGASQPQHF. The CDR3 DNA follows: TGTGCCAGCAGTTCCATCCGACAGGGGGCGAGTCAGCCCCAGCATTTT. The genes are TRBV6-5 and TRBJ1-5; 10 nucleotides agree with TRBD1. Per the germline V gene, CDR1 is MNHEY and CDR2 is SVGAGI. The trim removed 4 bases at V and 6 bases at J, leaving 9 bases unmatched. This CDR3 has 16 residues.

The rearrangement joins TRBV6-6 to TRBJ1-1; no firm D call. V lost 0 bases and J lost 6, with 8 bases in between. The CDR3 runs 13 residues. Germline assignment: CDR1 MNHNY and CDR2 SVGAGI (reference sequence). For the CDR3, the DNA is TGTGCCAGCAGTTACTCGACGTTCGCTGAAGCTTTCTTT. Protein: CASSYSTFAEAFF.

J is TRBJ2-3 and V is TRBV25-1, with TRBD2 matching 7 bases. This CDR3 comprises 16 residues. Germline values: CDR1 MGHDK, CDR2 SYGVNS. The V segment lost 8 bases and the J segment 4 bases; nucleotides outside the gene matches: 15. CDR3 region: CASGDSFEAGSDTQYF. The CDR3 region has the DNA TGTGCCAGCGGAGACAGTTTCGAAGCGGGATCAGATACGCAGTATTTT.

The chain employs TRBV2 and TRBJ1-1, with a tentative D call TRBD1 (6 bases). Deletions cut 7 bases from V and 1 base from J, with 10 bases between. The germline CDR1 and CDR2 sequences are SNHLY and FYNNEI. The CDR3 length is 13 residues. The CDR3 protein is CASTDRENTEAFF. The CDR3 region has the DNA TGTGCCAGCACGGACAGAGAGAACACTGAAGCTTTCTTT.

This clone was recorded only once. The chain uses TRBV2 and TRBJ2-7; 8 bases are shared with TRBD1. The length of the CDR3 is 14 residues. Germline V gives CDR1 SNHLY, CDR2 FYNNEI. The trim removed 1 base at V and 7 bases at J, leaving 6 bases unmatched. The CDR3 nucleotides are TGTGCCAGCAGTGAAGACCCAGGGGGCTGGGAGCAGTACTTC. Protein product: CASSEDPGGWEQYF.

The rearrangement links TRBV20-1 to TRBJ2-5; D is unclear. The CDR3 is made up of 10 amino acids. Between the trimmed V and J ends, which lost 4 bases and 4 bases, there was a span of 4 bases. CDR1 is DFQATT and CDR2 is SNEGSKA in the germline V gene (reference sequence). CDR3 residues: CSATVETQYF. CDR3 in DNA: TGCAGTGCTACAGTAGAGACCCAGTACTTC.

The V and J genes are TRBV10-3 and TRBJ2-7, with unresolved D. The V gene lost 4 bases and the J gene lost 4 bases, with 5 bases spanning the gap. Germline-derived CDR1 and CDR2 are ENHRY and SYGVKD. The CDR3 is made up of 11 amino acids. The CDR3 sequence is CAISAQYEQYF. As DNA, the CDR3 is TGTGCCATCAGTGCACAGTACGAGCAGTACTTC.